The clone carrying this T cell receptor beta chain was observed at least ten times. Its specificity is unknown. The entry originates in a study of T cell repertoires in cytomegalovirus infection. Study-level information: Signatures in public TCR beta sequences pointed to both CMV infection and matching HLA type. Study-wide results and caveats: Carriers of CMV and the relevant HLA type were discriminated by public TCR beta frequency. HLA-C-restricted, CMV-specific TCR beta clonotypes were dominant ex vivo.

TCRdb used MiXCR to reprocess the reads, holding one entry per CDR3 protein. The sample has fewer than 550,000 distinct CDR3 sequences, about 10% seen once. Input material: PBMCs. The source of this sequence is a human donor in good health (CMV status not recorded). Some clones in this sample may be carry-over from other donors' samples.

CDR3 DNA: TGTGCCAGCAGTTTAGTCCCTCACAATGAGCAGTTCTTC. Protein sequence: CASSLVPHNEQFF. This sequence joins TRBV27 and TRBJ2-1; D gene uncertain. The CDR3 has 13 amino acids. V was pared by 2 bases and J by 5 bases, with 7 bases between. The V gene's germline CDR1 is MNHEY and CDR2 SMNVEV (reference sequence).